The 30 T cell receptor beta chains listed next were all sequenced from one sample in a study of shared clonotypes between healthy human individuals. Terminally differentiated effector memory CD45RA+ cells were excluded from the naive CD8 cells, which were CD45RO-negative and positively selected for CCR7. The protocol was immunoSEQ multiplex PCR, while the TCRdb copy is restricted to in-frame clones and leaves out a portion. This table holds over 2,000,000 clones, roughly 95% found once. The sample was naive CD8+ T cells from PBMCs. Receptor source: a man aged 18-30 years in good health. Some clones in this sample may be carry-over from other donors' samples.

The CDR3: CASSYTGELFF. The CDR3 DNA is TGTGCCAGCAGTTACACCGGGGAGCTGTTTTTT. The rearrangement links TRBV28 to TRBJ2-2, with D hard to call. V lost 4 bases and J lost 3, with 0 bases in between. The CDR3 runs to 11 residues. Germline loops: CDR1 MDHEN, CDR2 SYDVKM.

The chain links TRBV28 to TRBJ2-7; D may be TRBD1 or TRBD2 (5 bases each). Trimming left V 5 bases short and J 6 bases short, with 23 bases between. Germline V lookup: CDR1 MDHEN, CDR2 SYDVKM. The CDR3 totals 16 residues. The CDR3 here is CASSPHGPYRGTEQYF. CDR3 nucleotides: TGTGCCAGCAGTCCCCACGGACCTTACAGAGGGACCGAGCAGTACTTC.

The V and J genes are TRBV28 and TRBJ2-7, with 9 bases identical to TRBD1. This CDR3 contains 15 residues. From germline, CDR1 is MDHEN and CDR2 SYDVKM. With 3 bases clipped from V and 1 base from J, the junction kept 4 bases outside the gene matches. In nucleotides, the CDR3 is TGTGCCAGCAGTTTGATGGGACAGGGTTCCTACGAGCAGTACTTC. Encoded protein: CASSLMGQGSYEQYF.

This clone was picked up one time. The rearrangement joins TRBV27 to TRBJ1-2, with a weak D call TRBD1 (5 bases). V was trimmed by 8 bases and J by 8 bases, leaving 21 bases between them. CDR3 length equals 14 residues. Germline CDR1 MNHEY, CDR2 SMNVEV (reference sequence). The CDR3: CASGSFQGAGGYTF. The CDR3 DNA reads TGTGCCAGCGGTTCCTTTCAGGGAGCGGGCGGCTACACCTTC.

The chain couples TRBV28 to TRBJ2-7; 8 nucleotides line up with TRBD2. CDR3 length: 13 amino acids. Germline lookup yields CDR1 MDHEN and CDR2 SYDVKM. The J segment lost 3 bases and the V segment lost 6 bases, leaving 4 bases of the junction unmatched. The CDR3 here is CASSRLALYEQYF. The CDR3 DNA reads TGTGCCAGCAGCAGACTAGCGCTCTACGAGCAGTACTTC.

The chain uses TRBV27 and TRBJ2-7, with a possible D match to TRBD1 (6 bases). Germline-derived CDR1 and CDR2 are MNHEY and SMNVEV (reference sequence). The CDR3 is 14 amino acids. The V and J ends lost 6 bases and 5 bases respectively, with 17 bases between them. The CDR3 coding sequence is TGTGCCAGCAGCCCAGACAGGTTGTTGGACGAGCAGTACTTC. Its protein product is CASSPDRLLDEQYF.

The CDR3 protein is CASSADRGTNTEAFF. CDR3 nucleotides: TGTGCCAGCAGCGCGGACAGGGGAACGAACACTGAAGCTTTCTTT. The V gene is TRBV9, the J gene TRBJ1-1; TRBD1 matches 9 bases. The CDR3 runs 15 residues. From germline, CDR1 is SGDLS and CDR2 YYNGEE. J gave up 1 base and V 3 bases, and 4 bases lay outside the gene matches.

The V call is TRBV28, the J call TRBJ2-7; D gene ambiguous. Germline V lookup: CDR1 MDHEN, CDR2 SYDVKM. This CDR3 region has 12 residues. The germline V and J ends were trimmed by 4 bases and 4 bases, with 8 bases remaining between them. DNA of the CDR3: TGTGCCAGCAGTTACGGCTTGTACGAGCAGTACTTC. Its protein product is CASSYGLYEQYF.

Regarding this clone: Distinct nucleotide sequences in the sample also encode this CDR3. The chain carries TRBV25-1 and TRBJ1-5; no clear D gene. The CDR3 is made up of 12 amino acids. Germline lookup yields CDR1 MGHDK and CDR2 SYGVNS. Deletions cut 1 base from V and 7 bases from J, with 5 bases between. The CDR3 sequence is CASSELGQPQHF. The CDR3 DNA sequence: TGTGCCAGCAGTGAATTAGGGCAGCCCCAGCATTTT.

The V and J genes are TRBV12-5 and TRBJ2-7; D unclear. Trimming removed 6 bases at V and 2 bases at J, with 11 bases between. CDR1 and CDR2 (germline): LGHNT, FRNRAP. The CDR3 spans 13 residues. The CDR3 reads CASGLDVTYEQYF. The CDR3 region has the DNA TGTGCTAGTGGCCTTGACGTTACCTACGAGCAGTACTTC.

V usage is TRBV11-2 and J usage is TRBJ2-7, with 8 bases lining up with TRBD1. The CDR3 contains 15 residues. V shed 3 bases and J 2 bases; nucleotides not matched to a gene: 6. Germline V lookup: CDR1 SGHAT, CDR2 FQNNGV. Written as DNA, the CDR3 is TGTGCCAGCAGCTTCAGGACAGGGATAACCTACGAGCAGTACTTC. Its protein is CASSFRTGITYEQYF. Supplemented by reference TRBV11-2 and TRBJ2-7, the full variable domain reads EAGVAQSPRYKIIEKRQSVAFWCNPISGHATLYWYQQILGQGPKLLIQFQNNGVVDDSQLPKDRFSAERLKGVDSTLKIQPAKLEDSAVYLCASSFRTGITYEQYFGPGTRLTVT.

The sample holds one count of this clone. J is TRBJ1-3 and V is TRBV4-2; D is perhaps TRBD1 (5 bases). The CDR3 loop spans 16 amino acids. Between the trimmed V and J ends, which lost 4 bases and 2 bases, there was a span of 15 bases. Looked up from germline, CDR1 is LGHNA and CDR2 is YNFKEQ. The CDR3 sequence is CASSPTPAGAGNTIYF. The CDR3 nucleotides read TGTGCCAGCAGCCCCACTCCCGCGGGGGCTGGAAACACCATATATTTT.

Remarks on this clone: The same CDR3 can be traced to other DNA sequences in this sample. The chain is built from TRBV9 and TRBJ2-1, with D maybe TRBD2 (6 bases). The germline V gene encodes CDR1 SGDLS and CDR2 YYNGEE. Trimming removed 0 bases from V and 3 bases from J, with 10 bases in between. The CDR3 length is 15 residues. The CDR3 DNA follows: TGTGCCAGCAGCGTAGGAGCGGGCAGCTACAATGAGCAGTTCTTC. Translation: CASSVGAGSYNEQFF.

The CDR3 loop is CASSRGWKWEAFF. In nucleotides, the CDR3 is TGTGCCAGCAGCAGAGGGTGGAAGTGGGAAGCTTTCTTT. The rearrangement uses TRBV11-2 and TRBJ1-1; no clear D gene. The V and J ends lost 5 bases and 8 bases respectively, with 15 bases between them. Looked up from germline, CDR1 is SGHAT and CDR2 is FQNNGV. The CDR3 has 13 residues. Based on the CDR3 plus reference TRBV11-2 and TRBJ1-1, the full variable domain is EAGVAQSPRYKIIEKRQSVAFWCNPISGHATLYWYQQILGQGPKLLIQFQNNGVVDDSQLPKDRFSAERLKGVDSTLKIQPAKLEDSAVYLCASSRGWKWEAFFGQGTRLTVV.

The chain combines TRBV10-3 with TRBJ2-7, with 9 bases lining up with TRBD1. The germline V gene encodes CDR1 ENHRY and CDR2 SYGVKD. The V segment lost 6 bases and the J segment 4 bases; nucleotides outside the gene matches: 7. The CDR3 is 14 residues long. The CDR3 bases are TGTGCCATCAGGGACGGAGACAGGGGGTACGAGCAGTACTTC. Translation gives CAIRDGDRGYEQYF.

In its sample, this clone was seen once. Distinct nucleotide sequences in the sample also encode this CDR3. The chain couples TRBV29-1 to TRBJ1-2, with D possibly matching TRBD1 (5 bases). Trimming removed 2 bases from V and 4 bases from J, with 8 bases in between. From germline, CDR1 is SQVTM and CDR2 ANQGSEA. The CDR3 consists of 12 residues. CDR3 nucleotides: TGCAGCGTTGAATGGGGCGGCTATGGCTACACCTTC. Translated: CSVEWGGYGYTF.

The gene calls are TRBV27 and TRBJ2-1, with 7 bases lining up with TRBD2. The CDR3 runs to 16 residues. From germline, CDR1 is MNHEY and CDR2 SMNVEV (reference sequence). Trimming took 3 bases from V and 4 from J; bases not matched to a gene: 9. CDR3 residues: CASSLIRAGPYNEQFF. The CDR3 nucleotides are TGTGCCAGCAGTTTGATTCGAGCGGGGCCTTACAATGAGCAGTTCTTC.

The chain employs TRBV25-1 and TRBJ2-7; a weak D match, TRBD1 (5 bases). This CDR3 region has 13 residues. Germline V lookup: CDR1 MGHDK, CDR2 SYGVNS. V was clipped by 7 bases and J by 4 bases, with 14 bases between them. In DNA, the CDR3 is TGTGCCAGCAATGACCAGGGCCTATACGAGCAGTACTTC. The encoded protein is CASNDQGLYEQYF.

The CDR3 loop reads CASSLSPNNEQFF. The CDR3 DNA follows: TGTGCCAGCAGTCTCTCGCCTAACAATGAGCAGTTCTTC. The chain carries TRBV6-5 and TRBJ2-1; D remains unclear. CDR3 length: 13 amino acids. Deletions cut 5 bases from V and 5 bases from J, with 10 bases between. Germline CDR1 MNHEY, CDR2 SVGAGI.

Concerning this clone: The sample carries other DNA sequences with the same CDR3. The rearrangement joins TRBV4-2 to TRBJ1-2, with 7 bases matching TRBD1. The germline CDR1 and CDR2 sequences are LGHNA and YNFKEQ. The CDR3 consists of 14 residues. V was clipped by 3 bases and J by 0 bases; unmatched bases: 1. Here the CDR3 reads CASSQGTANYGYTF. As DNA, the CDR3 is TGTGCCAGCAGCCAGGGGACAGCTAACTATGGCTACACCTTC.

The chain employs TRBV27 and TRBJ2-7; 10 positions agree with TRBD1. This CDR3 comprises 14 residues. CDR1 MNHEY and CDR2 SMNVEV come from the germline V gene (reference sequence). Losses at the gene ends were 7 bases for V and 5 bases for J; bases not matched to a gene: 8. CDR3 amino acids: CASTQTGTGDEQYF. The CDR3 DNA reads TGTGCCAGCACGCAGACCGGGACAGGGGACGAGCAGTACTTC.

The chain carries TRBV27 and TRBJ2-2; 9 bases are shared with TRBD2. Germline V gene sequence: CDR1 MNHEY, CDR2 SMNVEV (reference sequence). V trimming: 3 bases; J trimming: 7 bases; junction bases outside the gene matches: 9. This CDR3 comprises 16 residues. CDR3 sequence: CASSFSSGERIGELFF. The DNA for the CDR3 is TGTGCCAGCAGTTTCTCTAGCGGGGAGCGTATCGGGGAGCTGTTTTTT.

This clone was picked up a small number of times. The chain has TRBV11-3 and TRBJ2-2; D call uncertain. Trimming stripped 1 base from V and 2 bases from J, with 8 bases between. This CDR3 contains 15 residues. In germline, CDR1 is SGHNT, CDR2 YENEEA. In DNA form, the CDR3 reads TGTGCCAGCAGCTTAGGTCCCTTCAACACCGGGGAGCTGTTTTTT. This translates into CASSLGPFNTGELFF.

The DNA of the CDR3 is TGTGCCAGCAGTATAACGCCCGGGGAGTACCTCGAGCAGTACTTC. It yields the protein CASSITPGEYLEQYF. The V and J genes are TRBV6-5 and TRBJ2-7; possibly TRBD2 for D (5 bases). The CDR3 totals 15 residues. V was shortened by 5 bases and J by 6 bases, with 20 bases between the two germline ends. Germline CDR1 MNHEY, CDR2 SVGAGI.

This clone was recorded once. V gene TRBV7-9 combines with J gene TRBJ2-1; 8 positions match TRBD1. The CDR3 has 17 amino acids. CDR1 SEHNR and CDR2 FQNEAQ come from the germline V gene (reference sequence). Unmatched junction bases numbered 7, after V lost 3 bases and J lost 0 bases. The CDR3 region is CASSFIRTGSSYNEQFF. CDR3 bases: TGTGCCAGCAGCTTTATCAGGACAGGGAGCTCCTACAATGAGCAGTTCTTC.

This chain joins TRBV19 and TRBJ2-7, with TRBD1 as a possible D gene (5 bases). V lost 4 bases and J lost 0, with 13 bases in between. This CDR3 has 15 amino acids. Germline CDR1 reads LNHDA; CDR2 reads SQIVND (reference sequence). The DNA of the CDR3 is TGTGCCAGTAGTAGAAACAGGTTACTCTCCTACGAGCAGTACTTC. Protein sequence: CASSRNRLLSYEQYF.

The rearrangement links TRBV7-9 to TRBJ2-2; D call uncertain. Trimming removed 5 bases at V and 5 bases at J, with 12 bases between. The CDR3 is made up of 14 amino acids. CDR1 and CDR2 (germline): SEHNR, FQNEAQ (reference sequence). CDR3 residues: CASSPPATTGELFF. The CDR3 nucleotides read TGTGCCAGCAGCCCTCCTGCAACAACCGGGGAGCTGTTTTTT.

The chain uses TRBV7-8 and TRBJ2-7; D is perhaps TRBD1 or TRBD2 (5 bases each). The CDR3 covers 14 residues. With 4 bases removed from V and 6 bases from J, the gap between germline ends came to 16 bases. The germline V gene encodes CDR1 SGHVS and CDR2 FQNEAQ. CDR3 in amino acids: CASSYPSSGLEQYF. In DNA, the CDR3 is TGTGCCAGCAGCTACCCCTCCTCGGGGCTCGAGCAGTACTTC.

Concerning this clone itself: A clone one base away is much larger, so this may be a read error. The same CDR3 is also encoded by other DNA sequences in this sample. The CDR3: CASSFRSSYEQYF. DNA for the CDR3: TGTGCCAGCAGTTTCCGGAGCTCCTACGAGCAGTACTTC. The chain carries TRBV28 and TRBJ2-7; D uncertain. Germline assignment: CDR1 MDHEN and CDR2 SYDVKM. The CDR3 is made up of 13 amino acids. V was cut by 3 bases and J by 0 bases, with 6 bases left in between.

The CDR3 region has the DNA TGTGCCAGCAGCTTATTTTCGCGGGATACGCAGTATTTT. It codes for CASSLFSRDTQYF. The chain uses TRBV7-2 and TRBJ2-3; D unresolved. The CDR3 extends over 13 amino acids. The V and J ends lost 2 bases and 6 bases respectively, with 9 bases between them. CDR1 is SGHTA and CDR2 is FQGNSA in the germline V gene.